The 18 T cell receptor beta chains reported below all come from one sample, sequenced in a study of blood T cell repertoires in COVID-19. Measured with immunoSEQ multiplex PCR; TCRdb has only the in-frame clones, and not every one. The sample yields around 150,000 clones, about 80% seen once. The source material was PBMCs or T cells enriched from blood (not recorded which). These receptors were collected from a woman aged 55 to 70 who had recovered from COVID-19.

V usage is TRBV6-5 and J usage is TRBJ2-1; weak D call: TRBD2 (5 bases). The V and J ends lost 7 bases and 8 bases respectively, with 15 bases between them. Looked up from germline, CDR1 is MNHEY and CDR2 is SVGAGI. This CDR3 is 13 amino acids long. Here the CDR3 reads CASKTGKNDEQFF. The CDR3 DNA reads as TGTGCCAGCAAAACGGGGAAAAACGATGAGCAGTTCTTC.

This rearrangement joins TRBV7-8 to TRBJ2-2, with 9 bases matching TRBD1. V shed 1 base and J 0 bases; nucleotides not matched to a gene: 9. Germline V gene sequence: CDR1 SGHVS, CDR2 FQNEAQ. The CDR3 has 19 residues. The DNA of the CDR3 is TGTGCCAGCAGCTTAGTATCCAGACAGGGGGTGACGAACACCGGGGAGCTGTTTTTT. Protein: CASSLVSRQGVTNTGELFF.

J is TRBJ1-1 and V is TRBV14; no reliable D call. Per germline, CDR1 SGHDN and CDR2 FVKESK. V lost 8 bases to trimming and J lost 5 bases, with 15 bases between them. This CDR3 region has 13 residues. The CDR3 here is CASRLKFRTEAFF. DNA for the CDR3: TGTGCCAGCCGATTGAAATTCAGAACTGAAGCTTTCTTT.

The chain links TRBV7-7 to TRBJ2-5; 8 bases agree with TRBD2. The V gene's germline CDR1 is SSHAT and CDR2 FNYEAQ (reference sequence). V trimming: 5 bases; J trimming: 7 bases; junction bases outside the gene matches: 15. CDR3 length equals 16 residues. CDR3 in DNA: TGTGCCAGCAGCCCTACCTTAGCGGGGAGCATGGGGACCCAGTACTTC. It encodes CASSPTLAGSMGTQYF.

The rearrangement joins TRBV5-1 to TRBJ1-2; D call uncertain. V was shortened by 4 bases and J by 0 bases, with 13 bases between the two germline ends. The CDR3 is made up of 15 amino acids. CDR1 is SGHRS and CDR2 is YFSETQ in the germline V gene. CDR3 in DNA: TGCGCCAGCAGCGTGGGAGCACCCTCTAACTATGGCTACACCTTC. It codes for CASSVGAPSNYGYTF.

The chain carries TRBV19 and TRBJ2-3, with 8 bases lining up with TRBD1. The junction had 8 bases not matched to a gene; V was cut back by 5 bases and J by 4 bases. The germline V gene has CDR1 LNHDA and CDR2 SQIVND (reference sequence). CDR3 size: 15 residues. CDR3 sequence reads: CASSLDRVNADTQYF. In nucleotides, the CDR3 is TGTGCCAGTAGTTTGGACAGGGTTAACGCAGATACGCAGTATTTT. The variable domain in full, completed from reference TRBV19 and TRBJ2-3, reads DGGITQSPKYLFRKEGQNVTLSCEQNLNHDAMYWYRQDPGQGLRLIYYSQIVNDFQKGDIAEGYSVSREKKESFPLTVTSAQKNPTAFYLCASSLDRVNADTQYFGPGTRLTVL.

The chain employs TRBV7-2 and TRBJ1-2, with D unresolved. This CDR3 has 14 amino acids. CDR1 is SGHTA and CDR2 is FQGNSA in the germline V gene. V was clipped by 1 base and J by 5 bases, with 11 bases between them. CDR3 bases: TGTGCCAGCAGCTTAGGCGGACTGACTTATGGCTACACCTTC. The encoded protein is CASSLGGLTYGYTF.

This clone was detected a few times. V and J are TRBV6-5 and TRBJ1-6; D not resolved. Germline V gene lookup returns CDR1 MNHEY and CDR2 SVGAGI. CDR3 length: 15 residues. V was shortened by 3 bases and J by 5 bases, with 11 bases between the two germline ends. The CDR3 loop reads CASSYSGRDNSPLHF. In nucleotides, the CDR3 is TGTGCCAGCAGTTATTCGGGTCGGGATAATTCACCCCTCCACTTT.

V gene TRBV2 combines with J gene TRBJ2-5, with a weak D call TRBD2 (6 bases). With 7 bases removed from V and 1 base from J, the gap between germline ends came to 16 bases. There are 15 residues in the CDR3. CDR1 is SNHLY, CDR2 FYNNEI, per germline. The CDR3 loop is CASTNVGGTQETQYF. DNA for the CDR3: TGTGCCAGCACCAACGTTGGGGGGACCCAAGAGACCCAGTACTTC.

This clone has more than one count but fewer than ten. The chain links TRBV7-3 to TRBJ2-1; 11 nucleotides align to TRBD2. The CDR3 sequence is 15 residues long. In germline, CDR1 is SGHTA, CDR2 FQGTGA. V lost 5 bases, J lost 3 bases, and 3 bases stayed unmatched. DNA of the CDR3: TGTGCCAGCAGCCCGACTAGCGGGAACTACAATGAGCAGTTCTTC. Residues: CASSPTSGNYNEQFF. The full variable domain, in which reference TRBV7-3 and TRBJ2-1 provide the parts outside the CDR3, is GAGVSQTPSNKVTEKGKYVELRCDPISGHTALYWYRQSLGQGPEFLIYFQGTGAADDSGLPNDRFFAVRPEGSVSTLKIQRTERGDSAVYLCASSPTSGNYNEQFFGPGTRLTVL.

The count of this clone is one. CDR3 protein: CASSLARGTDTQYF. As DNA, the CDR3 is TGCGCCAGCAGCTTGGCGCGGGGCACAGATACGCAGTATTTT. This chain joins TRBV5-1 and TRBJ2-3; maybe TRBD2 (5 bases). The V end lost 0 bases, the J end lost 1 base, and 6 bases lay between the germline ends. CDR1 is SGHRS, CDR2 YFSETQ, per germline. CDR3 length equals 14 residues.

V and J are TRBV27 and TRBJ1-5, with D possibly TRBD1 on 6 matching bases. The CDR3 totals 14 residues. Trimming took off 6 bases at V and 4 bases at J, with 13 bases between the two ends. The germline gives CDR1 MNHEY, CDR2 SMNVEV (reference sequence). CDR3 protein: CASRLRGLNQPQHF. The CDR3 bases are TGTGCCAGCAGGCTCAGGGGATTGAATCAGCCCCAGCATTTT.

The chain is built from TRBV6-1 and TRBJ1-1; 7 nucleotides match TRBD1. Germline CDR1 reads MNHNS; CDR2 reads SASEGT. There are 13 residues in the CDR3. Trimming cost V 5 bases and J 1 base; bases outside gene matches: 1. The CDR3 sequence: CASSRQGNTEAFF. The CDR3 region has the DNA TGTGCCAGCAGTAGACAGGGGAACACTGAAGCTTTCTTT.

The rearrangement links TRBV4-1 to TRBJ1-5; 12 bases map to TRBD1. Trimming at V came to 4 bases and at J to 4 bases, leaving 2 bases not matched to a gene. The CDR3 runs 15 residues. Germline V gives CDR1 MGHRA, CDR2 YSYEKL. In nucleotides, the CDR3 is TGCGCCAGCAGCCGGGACAGGGGGCGAAATCAGCCCCAGCATTTT. Its protein is CASSRDRGRNQPQHF.

This clone was recorded a few times. The chain uses TRBV10-2 and TRBJ1-2, with a possible D match to TRBD1 (6 bases). This CDR3 region has 16 residues. V shed 0 bases and J shed 7 bases, with 18 bases lying between them. Per the germline V gene, CDR1 is WSHSY and CDR2 is SAAADI. The chain's CDR3 is CASSESRVGATGGYTF. In DNA form, the CDR3 reads TGCGCCAGCAGTGAGTCGCGGGTGGGGGCGACGGGTGGCTACACCTTC.

This clone appeared a single time. The chain combines TRBV19 with TRBJ2-5; weak D call: TRBD2 (6 bases). The CDR3 is 15 amino acids. Germline assignment: CDR1 LNHDA and CDR2 SQIVND (reference sequence). The V gene lost 4 bases and the J gene lost 1 base, with 13 bases spanning the gap. The CDR3 here is CASSRRGAPQETQYF. In DNA form, the CDR3 reads TGTGCCAGTAGTAGGCGGGGCGCACCCCAAGAGACCCAGTACTTC. The full variable domain, its missing parts supplied by reference TRBV19 and TRBJ2-5, is DGGITQSPKYLFRKEGQNVTLSCEQNLNHDAMYWYRQDPGQGLRLIYYSQIVNDFQKGDIAEGYSVSREKKESFPLTVTSAQKNPTAFYLCASSRRGAPQETQYFGPGTRLLVL.

This clone came up once. The chain links TRBV9 to TRBJ2-7, with D perhaps TRBD1 (6 bases). The CDR3 length is 13 residues. Germline V CDR1 and CDR2: SGDLS, YYNGEE. Trimming cost V 3 bases and J 1 base, with 8 bases left between them. CDR3 coding DNA: TGTGCCAGCAGCGGGACAGCGTCCTACGAGCAGTACTTC. Its protein product is CASSGTASYEQYF.

The chain carries TRBV5-1 and TRBJ2-2, with a weak D call TRBD1 (6 bases). The CDR3 is 16 amino acids. In germline, CDR1 is SGHRS, CDR2 YFSETQ. V gave up 4 bases and J gave up 5 bases, with 18 bases separating them. The CDR3 DNA sequence: TGCGCCAGCAGCCCCACTTCATCAGGGGAAACCGGGGAGCTGTTTTTT. It yields the protein CASSPTSSGETGELFF. The complete variable domain, with remaining parts taken from reference TRBV5-1 and TRBJ2-2, reads KAGVTQTPRYLIKTRGQQVTLSCSPISGHRSVSWYQQTPGQGLQFLFEYFSETQRNKGNFPGRFSGRQFSNSRSEMNVSTLELGDSALYLCASSPTSSGETGELFFGEGSRLTVL.